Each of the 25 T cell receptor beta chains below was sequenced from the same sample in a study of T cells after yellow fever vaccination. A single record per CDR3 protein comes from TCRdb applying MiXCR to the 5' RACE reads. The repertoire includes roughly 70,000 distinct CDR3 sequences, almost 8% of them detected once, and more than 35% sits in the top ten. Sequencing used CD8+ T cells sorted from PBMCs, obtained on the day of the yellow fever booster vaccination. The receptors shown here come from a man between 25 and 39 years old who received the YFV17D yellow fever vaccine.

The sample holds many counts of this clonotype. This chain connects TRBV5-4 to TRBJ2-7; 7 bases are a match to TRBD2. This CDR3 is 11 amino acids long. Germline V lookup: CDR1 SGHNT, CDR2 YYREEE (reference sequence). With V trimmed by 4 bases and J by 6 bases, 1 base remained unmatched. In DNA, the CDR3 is TGTGCCAGCAGCGGGGGGGGCGAGCAGTACTTC. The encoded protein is CASSGGGEQYF.

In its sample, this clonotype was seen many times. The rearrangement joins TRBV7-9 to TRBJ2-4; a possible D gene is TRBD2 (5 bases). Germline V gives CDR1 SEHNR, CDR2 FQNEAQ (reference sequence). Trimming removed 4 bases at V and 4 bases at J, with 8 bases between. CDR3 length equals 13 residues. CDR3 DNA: TGTGCCAGCAGCTCCGGACTGAAAAACATTCAGTACTTC. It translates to CASSSGLKNIQYF.

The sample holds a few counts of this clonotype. The CDR3 is CASSVGLATWQYF. CDR3 in DNA: TGTGCCAGTTCCGTGGGTCTAGCTACATGGCAGTACTTC. The chain links TRBV9 to TRBJ2-7; D perhaps matches TRBD2 (5 bases). Between the trimmed V and J ends, which lost 8 bases and 9 bases, there was a span of 21 bases. This CDR3 comprises 13 residues. CDR1 is SGDLS, CDR2 YYNGEE, per germline.

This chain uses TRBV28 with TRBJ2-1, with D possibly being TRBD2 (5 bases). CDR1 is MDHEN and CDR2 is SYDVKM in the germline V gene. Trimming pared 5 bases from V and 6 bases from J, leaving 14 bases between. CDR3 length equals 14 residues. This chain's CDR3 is CASSPGYGVNEQFF. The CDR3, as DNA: TGTGCCAGCAGTCCGGGGTATGGGGTCAATGAGCAGTTCTTC.

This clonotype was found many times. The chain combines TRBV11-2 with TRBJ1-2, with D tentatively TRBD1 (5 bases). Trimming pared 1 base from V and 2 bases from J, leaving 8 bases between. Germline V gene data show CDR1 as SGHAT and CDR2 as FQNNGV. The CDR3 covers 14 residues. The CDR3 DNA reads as TGTGCCAGCAGCTTAGTCCCAGGGAACTATGGCTACACCTTC. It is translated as CASSLVPGNYGYTF.

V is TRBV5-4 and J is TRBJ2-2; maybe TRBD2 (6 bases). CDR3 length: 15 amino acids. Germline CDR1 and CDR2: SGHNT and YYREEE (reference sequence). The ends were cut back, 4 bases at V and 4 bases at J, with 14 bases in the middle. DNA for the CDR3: TGTGCCAGCAGCCCAGATGTGGGGGGCACCGGGGAGCTGTTTTTT. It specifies CASSPDVGGTGELFF.

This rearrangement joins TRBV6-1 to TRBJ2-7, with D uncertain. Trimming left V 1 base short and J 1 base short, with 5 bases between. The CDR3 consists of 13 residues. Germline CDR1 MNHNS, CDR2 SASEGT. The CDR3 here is CASSEVGSYEQYF. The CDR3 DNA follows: TGTGCCAGCAGTGAAGTAGGGTCCTACGAGCAGTACTTC.

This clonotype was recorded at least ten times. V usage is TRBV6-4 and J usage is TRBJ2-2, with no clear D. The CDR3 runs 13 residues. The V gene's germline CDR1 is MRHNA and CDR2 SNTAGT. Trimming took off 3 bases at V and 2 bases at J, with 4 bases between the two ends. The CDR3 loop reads CASSEDNTGELFF. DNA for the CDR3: TGTGCCAGCAGTGAGGACAACACCGGGGAGCTGTTTTTT.

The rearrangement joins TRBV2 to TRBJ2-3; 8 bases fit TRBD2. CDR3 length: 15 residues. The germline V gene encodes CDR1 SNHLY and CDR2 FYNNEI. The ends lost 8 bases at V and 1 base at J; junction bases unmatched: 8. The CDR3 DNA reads TGTGCCAGCTTGGCGGGACTAGAAGGCACAGATACGCAGTATTTT. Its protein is CASLAGLEGTDTQYF.

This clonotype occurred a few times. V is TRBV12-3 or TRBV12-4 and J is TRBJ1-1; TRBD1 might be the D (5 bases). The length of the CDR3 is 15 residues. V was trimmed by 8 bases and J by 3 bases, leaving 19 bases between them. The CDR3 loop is CASGPGPTGDTEAFF. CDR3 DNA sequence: TGTGCCAGCGGACCAGGGCCGACCGGTGACACTGAAGCTTTCTTT.

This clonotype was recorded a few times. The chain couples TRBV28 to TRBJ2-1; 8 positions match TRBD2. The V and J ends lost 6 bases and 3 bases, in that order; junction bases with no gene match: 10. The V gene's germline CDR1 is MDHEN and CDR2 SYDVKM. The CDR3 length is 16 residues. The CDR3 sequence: CASRTSGTSVYNEQFF. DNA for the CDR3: TGTGCCAGCAGGACGTCCGGGACTAGTGTCTACAATGAGCAGTTCTTC.

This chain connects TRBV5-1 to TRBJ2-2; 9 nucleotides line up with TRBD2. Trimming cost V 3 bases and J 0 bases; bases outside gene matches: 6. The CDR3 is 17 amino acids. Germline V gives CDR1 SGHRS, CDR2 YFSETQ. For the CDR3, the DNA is TGCGCCAGCAGCTACGGGACTAGCTATCCGAACACCGGGGAGCTGTTTTTT. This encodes CASSYGTSYPNTGELFF.

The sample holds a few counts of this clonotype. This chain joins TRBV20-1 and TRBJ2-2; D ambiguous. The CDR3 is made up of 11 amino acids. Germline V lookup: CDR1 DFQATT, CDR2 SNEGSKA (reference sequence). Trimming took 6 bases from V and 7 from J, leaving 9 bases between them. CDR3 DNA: TGCAGTGCCCTGACGCGCGGGGAGCTGTTTTTT. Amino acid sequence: CSALTRGELFF.

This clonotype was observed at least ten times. Here the CDR3 DNA reads TGTGCCAGCAGCTTATTACAGGGGGCAACAGATACGCAGTATTTT. Its translation is CASSLLQGATDTQYF. The chain combines TRBV7-8 with TRBJ2-3, with 9 nucleotides matching TRBD1. Germline loops: CDR1 SGHVS, CDR2 FQNEAQ. V lost 2 bases, J lost 3 bases, and 3 bases stayed unmatched. CDR3 size: 15 residues.

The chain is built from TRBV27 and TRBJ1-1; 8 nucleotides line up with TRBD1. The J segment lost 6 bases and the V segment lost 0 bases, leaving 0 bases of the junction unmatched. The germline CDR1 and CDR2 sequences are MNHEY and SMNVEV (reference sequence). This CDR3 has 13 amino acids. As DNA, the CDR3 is TGTGCCAGCAGTTTATCGGGACAGGCTGAAGCTTTCTTT. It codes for CASSLSGQAEAFF.

The CDR3 bases are TGTGCCAGCAGCCAAGATCCCCTACGGCTTGACGGAGATCAGCCCCAGCATTTT. Translating it yields CASSQDPLRLDGDQPQHF. The rearrangement uses TRBV3-1 and TRBJ1-5; D gene ambiguous. The CDR3 is 18 residues long. V gave up 0 bases and J gave up 5 bases, with 20 bases separating them. Per germline, CDR1 LGHDT and CDR2 YNNKEL (reference sequence).

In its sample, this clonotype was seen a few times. CDR3 DNA sequence: TGTGCCATCAGTTACTCAGCGGGCGGCTCCTACAATGAGCAGTTCTTC. Translated: CAISYSAGGSYNEQFF. This rearrangement joins TRBV10-3 to TRBJ2-1; perhaps TRBD2 as D (6 bases). Germline V lookup: CDR1 ENHRY, CDR2 SYGVKD. The CDR3 consists of 16 residues. Deletions cut 5 bases from V and 0 bases from J, with 14 bases between.

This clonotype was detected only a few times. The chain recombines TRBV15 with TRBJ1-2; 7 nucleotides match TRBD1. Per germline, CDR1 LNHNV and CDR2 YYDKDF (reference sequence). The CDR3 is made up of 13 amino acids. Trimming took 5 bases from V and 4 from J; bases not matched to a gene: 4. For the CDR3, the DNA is TGTGCCACCAGCCCAACAGGGGTCTATGGCTACACCTTC. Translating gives CATSPTGVYGYTF.

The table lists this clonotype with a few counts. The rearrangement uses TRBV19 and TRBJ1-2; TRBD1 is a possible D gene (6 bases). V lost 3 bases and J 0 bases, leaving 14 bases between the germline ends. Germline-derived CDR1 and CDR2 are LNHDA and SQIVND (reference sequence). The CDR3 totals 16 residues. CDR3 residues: CASSMSGEISNYGYTF. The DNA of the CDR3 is TGTGCCAGTAGTATGTCAGGGGAGATCTCTAACTATGGCTACACCTTC.

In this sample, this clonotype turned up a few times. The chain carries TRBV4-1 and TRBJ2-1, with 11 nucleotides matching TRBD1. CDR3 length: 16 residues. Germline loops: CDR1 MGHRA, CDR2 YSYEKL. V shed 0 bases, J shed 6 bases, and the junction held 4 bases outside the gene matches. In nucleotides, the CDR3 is TGCGCCAGCAGCCAAGACCAGGGACAGGGGGGCAATGAGCAGTTCTTC. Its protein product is CASSQDQGQGGNEQFF.

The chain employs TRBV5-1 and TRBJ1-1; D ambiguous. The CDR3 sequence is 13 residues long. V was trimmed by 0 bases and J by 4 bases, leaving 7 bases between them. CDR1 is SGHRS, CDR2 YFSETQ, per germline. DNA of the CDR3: TGCGCCAGCAGCTTGGCTATCACCACTGAAGCTTTCTTT. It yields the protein CASSLAITTEAFF.

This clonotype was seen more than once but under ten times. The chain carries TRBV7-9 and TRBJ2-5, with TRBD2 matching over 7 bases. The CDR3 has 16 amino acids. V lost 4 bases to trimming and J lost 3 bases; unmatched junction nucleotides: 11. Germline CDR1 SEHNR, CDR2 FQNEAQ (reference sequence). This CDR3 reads CASSSEELASKETQYF. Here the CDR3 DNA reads TGTGCCAGCAGCTCCGAAGAACTAGCGTCTAAAGAGACCCAGTACTTC.

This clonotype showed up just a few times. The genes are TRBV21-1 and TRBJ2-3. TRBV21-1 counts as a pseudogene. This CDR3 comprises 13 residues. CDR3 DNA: TGTGCCAGCAGCAAACCTTCCCCAGATACGCAGTATTTT. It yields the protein CASSKPSPDTQYF.

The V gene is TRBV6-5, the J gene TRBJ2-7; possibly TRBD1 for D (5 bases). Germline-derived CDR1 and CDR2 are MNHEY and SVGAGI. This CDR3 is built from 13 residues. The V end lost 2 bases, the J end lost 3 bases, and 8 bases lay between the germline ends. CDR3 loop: CASSYGRDYEQYF. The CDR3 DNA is TGTGCCAGCAGTTACGGCAGGGACTACGAGCAGTACTTC.

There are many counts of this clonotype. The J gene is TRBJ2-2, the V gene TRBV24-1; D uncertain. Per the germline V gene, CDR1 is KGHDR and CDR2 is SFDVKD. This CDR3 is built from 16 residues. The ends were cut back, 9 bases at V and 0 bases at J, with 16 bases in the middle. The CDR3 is CATVRHRSANTGELFF. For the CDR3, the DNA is TGTGCCACCGTACGTCACCGAAGCGCGAACACCGGGGAGCTGTTTTTT.